This TCR beta chain was sequenced during a study of cytomegalovirus exposure and HLA in healthy donors. Findings of the study overall: About 87% or about 30% of the time was how often most TCR beta V segments were productive, according to an earlier analysis.

Germline V gene lookup returns CDR1 LGHNA and CDR2 YSLEER. The CDR3 sequence is 15 residues long. V shed 1 base and J shed 4 bases, with 8 bases lying between them. PCR primers comprised 60 Vbeta and 13 Jbeta primers. The protocol was immunoSEQ multiplex PCR, while the TCRdb copy is restricted to in-frame clones and leaves out a portion. This table holds about 150,000 clones, over 75% found once. The table lists this clone with a count of one. Its antigen is not known. The sequenced material came from PBMCs. The sequence was obtained from a man younger than 40 in good health and CMV-seropositive. This rearrangement joins TRBV4-3 to TRBJ2-6; the D gene is possibly TRBD1 (6 bases). CDR3 amino acids: CASSQAGVGANVLTF. As DNA, the CDR3 is TGCGCCAGCAGCCAAGCAGGGGTCGGGGCCAACGTCCTGACTTTC.